This T cell receptor (beta chain) was documented in a study of blood T cells in healthy people across ages. PCR was performed a second time for 7 to 11 cycles using a sample-barcoded 5' primer and a J-beta primer mix. TCRdb re-derived calls from the 5' RACE reads in MiXCR, one entry per CDR3 protein. The data hold about 760,000 distinct CDR3 sequences, with just under 25% observed a single time. This clonotype appeared many times. The germline V and J ends were trimmed by 1 base and 4 bases, with 11 bases remaining between them. The germline CDR1 and CDR2 sequences are SGHVS and FNYEAQ. The length of the CDR3 is 14 residues. This same sample was also part of a study on T cells of mothers and their children. As reported in that work: With unrelated pairs as the comparison, related mother-child pairs had a slightly higher overlap that was not significant.

The TCR originated in a boy between 10 and 17 years old in good health. Sequencing input: blood. The gene calls are TRBV7-6 and TRBJ2-7; perhaps TRBD2 as D (6 bases). The CDR3 sequence: CASSLDVGGYEQYF. The CDR3 DNA reads TGTGCCAGCAGCTTAGACGTTGGGGGGTACGAGCAGTACTTC.